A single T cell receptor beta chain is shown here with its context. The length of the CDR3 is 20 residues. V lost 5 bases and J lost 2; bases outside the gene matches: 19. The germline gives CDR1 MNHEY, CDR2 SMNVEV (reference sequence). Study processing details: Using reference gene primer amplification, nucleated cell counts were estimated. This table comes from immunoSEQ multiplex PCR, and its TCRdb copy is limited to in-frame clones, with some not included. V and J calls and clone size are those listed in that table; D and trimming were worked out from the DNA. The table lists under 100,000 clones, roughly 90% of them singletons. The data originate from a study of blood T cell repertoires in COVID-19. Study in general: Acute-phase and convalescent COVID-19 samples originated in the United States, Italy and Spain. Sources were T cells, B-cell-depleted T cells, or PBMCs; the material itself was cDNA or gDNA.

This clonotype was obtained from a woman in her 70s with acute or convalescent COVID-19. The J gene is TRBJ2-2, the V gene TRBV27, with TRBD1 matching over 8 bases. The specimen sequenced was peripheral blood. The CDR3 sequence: CASSPKGQALSSENTGELFF. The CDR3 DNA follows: TGTGCCAGCAGTCCCAAGGGACAGGCCCTATCTTCCGAAAACACCGGGGAGCTGTTTTTT.